Shown below are 18 T cell receptor beta chains from a single sample sequenced in a study of T cell responses to AZD1222 COVID-19 vaccine (dated by TCRdb to the early 2020s). The time point label for this specimen denotes: baseline before first vaccination. Library preparation used the immunoSEQ multiplex PCR assay. In its TCRdb copy, this immuneACCESS table keeps in-frame sequences only and misses some clones. Where compared with another copy, unresolved V genes explain less than half of these, and the others have no known cause. Here the sample has 150,000 or so clones; roughly 86% occur a single time. The ten largest account for 5.5% of the sample. The material sequenced was peripheral blood, taken on day 0 of AZD1222 vaccination. The receptors originated from an adult in good health.

This chain connects TRBV27 to TRBJ2-1, with TRBD2 matching 16 bases. Germline lookup yields CDR1 MNHEY and CDR2 SMNVEV (reference sequence). The CDR3 contains 16 residues. After removal of 1 base from V and 8 bases from J, the junction contained 2 bases not matched to a gene. The CDR3: CASSLLGTSGRDEQFF. The DNA for the CDR3 is TGTGCCAGCAGTTTATTAGGGACTAGCGGGAGGGATGAGCAGTTCTTC.

The rearrangement uses TRBV4-2 and TRBJ2-7; TRBD1 might be the D (6 bases). The CDR3 is made up of 12 amino acids. Germline lookup yields CDR1 LGHNA and CDR2 YNFKEQ. V lost 4 bases to trimming and J lost 4 bases, with 8 bases between them. CDR3 sequence: CASSPDRYEQYF. The CDR3 nucleotides read TGTGCCAGCAGCCCGGACAGATACGAGCAGTACTTC.

V and J are TRBV5-4 and TRBJ1-1; D is undetermined. Deletions cut 0 bases from V and 1 base from J, with 4 bases between. The CDR3 is 13 amino acids. Germline loops: CDR1 SGHNT, CDR2 YYREEE (reference sequence). This chain's CDR3 is CASSLETNTEAFF. The CDR3 DNA is TGTGCCAGCAGCTTGGAGACGAACACTGAAGCTTTCTTT.

The chain couples TRBV9 to TRBJ2-5; tentatively, D is TRBD1 or TRBD2 (6 bases each). V dropped 4 bases and J dropped 5 bases, with 18 bases sitting between them. The CDR3 has 15 residues. The V gene's germline CDR1 is SGDLS and CDR2 YYNGEE. CDR3 in amino acids: CASSPGGWGAETQYF. The CDR3 DNA reads as TGTGCCAGCAGCCCAGGAGGCTGGGGGGCCGAGACCCAGTACTTC.

The chain is built from TRBV19 and TRBJ2-1; 7 bases are shared with TRBD1. Germline V gene sequence: CDR1 LNHDA, CDR2 SQIVND (reference sequence). The CDR3 has 14 amino acids. The V gene end was trimmed by 4 bases and the J gene end by 7 bases; junction bases not matched to a gene: 7. As DNA, the CDR3 is TGTGCCAGTAGTAGCATCGGGACAGCTAATGAGCAGTTCTTC. Translating gives CASSSIGTANEQFF.

The V and J genes are TRBV28 and TRBJ1-2; 8 bases are a match to TRBD1. The V segment lost 1 base and the J segment 8 bases; nucleotides outside the gene matches: 9. Germline assignment: CDR1 MDHEN and CDR2 SYDVKM. The CDR3 extends over 15 amino acids. CDR3 residues: CASSLSPGQGGGYTF. The CDR3 nucleotides are TGTGCCAGCAGTTTATCCCCCGGACAGGGTGGAGGCTACACCTTC.

The DNA for the CDR3 is TGTGCCAGCAGCCACGGACAGGTGGTTAATTCACCCCTCCACTTT. Translating gives CASSHGQVVNSPLHF. V and J are TRBV27 and TRBJ1-6; 7 bases are a match to TRBD1. Germline values: CDR1 MNHEY, CDR2 SMNVEV (reference sequence). The CDR3 sequence is 15 residues long. The V segment lost 6 bases and the J segment 6 bases; nucleotides outside the gene matches: 8.

The chain recombines TRBV12-2 with TRBJ1-2. TRBV12-2 is designated a pseudogene. This CDR3 is built from 15 residues. CDR3 amino acids: CASRLGPGRTYVYTF. The CDR3 region has the DNA TGTGCAAGTCGCTTAGGCCCGGGGAGAACCTATGTCTACACCTTC.

The genes are TRBV19 and TRBJ2-7; TRBD1 agrees at 11 bases. Germline V lookup: CDR1 LNHDA, CDR2 SQIVND (reference sequence). The CDR3 extends over 16 amino acids. Trimming took 6 bases from V and 1 from J; bases not matched to a gene: 8. The CDR3 loop reads CASRPGGQGASYEQYF. The CDR3 DNA reads TGTGCCAGTAGGCCAGGAGGACAGGGGGCTTCCTACGAGCAGTACTTC.

The CDR3 spells CASSQDHSAGGTGELFF. The CDR3 coding sequence is TGTGCCAGCAGCCAAGATCACTCGGCAGGGGGGACCGGGGAGCTGTTTTTT. The chain couples TRBV4-2 to TRBJ2-2; a weak D match, TRBD1 (7 bases). The germline V gene encodes CDR1 LGHNA and CDR2 YNFKEQ. The CDR3 is made up of 17 amino acids. The V gene lost 0 bases and the J gene lost 5 bases, with 16 bases spanning the gap.

The chain combines TRBV1 with TRBJ2-1; the D call in the table, TRBD2, was not verified against the DNA. TRBV1 is labeled a pseudogene. The CDR3 is made up of 17 amino acids. CDR3 loop: CTSSQARLAGGRDEQFF. Here the CDR3 DNA reads TGCACCAGCAGCCAAGCCAGACTAGCGGGGGGTAGGGATGAGCAGTTCTTC.

This clone came up once. The chain joins TRBV4-2 to TRBJ1-1, with D possibly matching TRBD1 (6 bases). V was cut by 3 bases and J by 3 bases, with 14 bases left in between. There are 15 residues in the CDR3. The germline gives CDR1 LGHNA, CDR2 YNFKEQ. The CDR3 reads CASSQRGAAHTEAFF. DNA of the CDR3: TGTGCCAGCAGCCAGAGGGGGGCCGCGCACACTGAAGCTTTCTTT.

This clone occurred a few times. The genes are TRBV11-3 and TRBJ2-7; D is ambiguous. V shed 1 base and J shed 4 bases, with 5 bases lying between them. The CDR3 contains 12 residues. Germline assignment: CDR1 SGHNT and CDR2 YENEEA. This CDR3 reads CASSLAHYEQYF. For the CDR3, the DNA is TGTGCCAGCAGCTTAGCTCATTACGAGCAGTACTTC.

This chain connects TRBV7-2 to TRBJ2-2; D is possibly TRBD1 (5 bases). Deletions cut 4 bases from V and 0 bases from J, with 12 bases between. Germline CDR1 SGHTA, CDR2 FQGNSA. This CDR3 has 16 residues. CDR3 nucleotide sequence: TGTGCCAGCAGCTCCACGACAGATACGAACACCGGGGAGCTGTTTTTT. It is translated as CASSSTTDTNTGELFF.

The table lists this clone with a count of one. The chain joins TRBV6-6 to TRBJ1-1; no clear D. V was shortened by 0 bases and J by 2 bases, with 13 bases between the two germline ends. The CDR3 has 16 residues. Germline V gene data show CDR1 as MNHNY and CDR2 as SVGAGI (reference sequence). The CDR3 region is CASSYSNVIANTEAFF. In DNA form, the CDR3 reads TGTGCCAGCAGTTACTCGAATGTTATAGCCAACACTGAAGCTTTCTTT.

The V gene is TRBV24-1, the J gene TRBJ2-5; 7 bases are shared with TRBD1. Germline CDR1 and CDR2: KGHDR and SFDVKD. CDR3 size: 16 residues. J gave up 1 base and V 2 bases, and 6 bases lay outside the gene matches. In nucleotides, the CDR3 is TGTGCCACCAGTGATTCCTACCGGGACAGCCAAGAGACCCAGTACTTC. This encodes CATSDSYRDSQETQYF.

This chain links TRBV5-1 with TRBJ1-2; 7 bases are a match to TRBD1. The trim removed 5 bases at V and 1 base at J, leaving 8 bases unmatched. The germline CDR1 and CDR2 sequences are SGHRS and YFSETQ. The CDR3 contains 15 residues. The DNA of the CDR3 is TGCGCCAGCAGAGCTCCGGGACAGAGTAACTATGGCTACACCTTC. It specifies CASRAPGQSNYGYTF.

V and J are TRBV19 and TRBJ1-6; possible D gene TRBD1, 5 bases. Trimming cost V 2 bases and J 6 bases, with 8 bases left between them. This CDR3 has 14 amino acids. CDR1 is LNHDA and CDR2 is SQIVND in the germline V gene (reference sequence). The CDR3 sequence is CASSIKGSNSPLHF. CDR3 DNA sequence: TGTGCCAGTAGTATAAAGGGGAGTAATTCACCCCTCCACTTT.